This TCR beta chain was observed in a study of blood T cell repertoires in COVID-19. Across the study: Some COVID-19 samples were acute and others convalescent; all came from the United States, Italy and Spain. T cells, B-cell-depleted T cells, or PBMCs provided the cDNA or gDNA that served as material.

From germline, CDR1 is LNHDA and CDR2 SQIVND (reference sequence). Germline trimming cut 2 bases from V and 10 bases from J; bases unmatched to any gene: 6. The CDR3 is 14 amino acids. This table comes from immunoSEQ multiplex PCR, and its TCRdb copy is limited to in-frame clones, with some not included. The repertoire includes under 70,000 clones, more than 80% of them detected once, and 15% to 20% sits in the top ten. The sequenced sample was peripheral blood. V gene TRBV19 combines with J gene TRBJ2-1, with 9 bases lining up with TRBD1. The origin of this receptor is an older man with acute or convalescent COVID-19. The CDR3 coding sequence is TGTGCCAGTAGTATAAACAGGGGGCGGAAAGAGCAGTTCTTC. Protein product: CASSINRGRKEQFF.